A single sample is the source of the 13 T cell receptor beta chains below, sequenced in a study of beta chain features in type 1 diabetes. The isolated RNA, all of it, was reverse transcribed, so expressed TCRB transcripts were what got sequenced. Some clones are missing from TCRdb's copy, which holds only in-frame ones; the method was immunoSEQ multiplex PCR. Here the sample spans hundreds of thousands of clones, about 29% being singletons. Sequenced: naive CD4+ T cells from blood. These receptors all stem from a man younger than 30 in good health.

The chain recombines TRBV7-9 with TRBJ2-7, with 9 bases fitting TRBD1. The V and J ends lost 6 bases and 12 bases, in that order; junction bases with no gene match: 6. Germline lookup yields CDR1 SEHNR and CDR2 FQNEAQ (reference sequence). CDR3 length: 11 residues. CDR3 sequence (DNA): TGTGCCAGCAGTCCAGGGACAGGGACGTACTTC. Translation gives CASSPGTGTYF.

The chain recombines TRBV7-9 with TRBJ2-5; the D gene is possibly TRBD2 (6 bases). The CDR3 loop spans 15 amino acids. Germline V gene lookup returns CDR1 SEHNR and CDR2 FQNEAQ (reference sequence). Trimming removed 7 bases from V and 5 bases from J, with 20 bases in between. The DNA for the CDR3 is TGTGCCAGCACCTGGTCGGGACTCGAAGGGGAGACCCAGTACTTC. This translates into CASTWSGLEGETQYF.

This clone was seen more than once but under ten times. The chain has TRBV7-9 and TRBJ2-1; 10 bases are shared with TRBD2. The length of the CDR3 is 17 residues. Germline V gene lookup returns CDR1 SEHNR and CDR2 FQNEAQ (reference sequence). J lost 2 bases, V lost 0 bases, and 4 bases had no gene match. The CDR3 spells CASSLAPLAGPYNEQFF. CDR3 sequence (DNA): TGTGCCAGCAGCTTAGCCCCACTAGCGGGACCCTACAATGAGCAGTTCTTC.

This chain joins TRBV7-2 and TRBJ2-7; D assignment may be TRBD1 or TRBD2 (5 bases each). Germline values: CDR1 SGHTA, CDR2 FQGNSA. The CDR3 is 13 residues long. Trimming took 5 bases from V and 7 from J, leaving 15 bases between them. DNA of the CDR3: TGTGCCAGCAGCCAGCCCTGGGGGTGGGAGCAGTACTTC. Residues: CASSQPWGWEQYF.

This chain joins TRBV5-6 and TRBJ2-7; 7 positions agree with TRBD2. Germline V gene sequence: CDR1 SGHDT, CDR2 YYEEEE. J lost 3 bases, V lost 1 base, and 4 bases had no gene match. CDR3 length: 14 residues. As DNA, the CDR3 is TGTGCCAGCAGCTTGCCTAGCGGTATCTACGAGCAGTACTTC. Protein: CASSLPSGIYEQYF.

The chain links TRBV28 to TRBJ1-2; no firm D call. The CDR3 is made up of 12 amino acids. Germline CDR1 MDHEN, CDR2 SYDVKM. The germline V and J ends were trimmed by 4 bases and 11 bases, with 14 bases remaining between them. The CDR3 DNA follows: TGTGCCAGCAGTTCCACAGCCTACGGGTACACCTTC. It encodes CASSSTAYGYTF.

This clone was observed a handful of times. As DNA, the CDR3 is TGCAGCGTTGACGTCAGCCAAGAGACCCAGTACTTC. Protein product: CSVDVSQETQYF. The gene calls are TRBV29-1 and TRBJ2-5; no clear D gene. This CDR3 spans 12 amino acids. The germline CDR1 and CDR2 sequences are SQVTM and ANQGSEA. The V and J ends lost 3 bases and 1 base respectively, with 6 bases between them.

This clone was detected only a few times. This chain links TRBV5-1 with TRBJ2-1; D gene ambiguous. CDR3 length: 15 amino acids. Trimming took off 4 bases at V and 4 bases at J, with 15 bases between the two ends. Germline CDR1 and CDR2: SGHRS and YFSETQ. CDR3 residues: CASSPRETLYNEQFF. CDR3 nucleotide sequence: TGCGCCAGCAGCCCCAGAGAGACCCTTTACAATGAGCAGTTCTTC.

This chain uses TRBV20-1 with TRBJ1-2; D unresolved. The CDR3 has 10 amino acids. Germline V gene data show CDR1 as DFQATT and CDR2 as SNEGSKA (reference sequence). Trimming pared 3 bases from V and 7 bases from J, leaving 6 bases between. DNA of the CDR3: TGCAGTGCTAGCAACCCTGGCTACACCTTC. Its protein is CSASNPGYTF.

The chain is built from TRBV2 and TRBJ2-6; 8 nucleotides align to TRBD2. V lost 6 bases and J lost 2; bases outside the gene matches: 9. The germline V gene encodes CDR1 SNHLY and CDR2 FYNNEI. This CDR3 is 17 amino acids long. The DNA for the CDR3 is TGTGCCAGCAGGCGACATAGCGGGACGGCTGGGGCCAACGTCCTGACTTTC. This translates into CASRRHSGTAGANVLTF.

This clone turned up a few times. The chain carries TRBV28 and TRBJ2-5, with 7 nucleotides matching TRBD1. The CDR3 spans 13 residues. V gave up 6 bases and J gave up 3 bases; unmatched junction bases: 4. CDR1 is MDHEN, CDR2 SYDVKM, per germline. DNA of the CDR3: TGTGCCAGCAGGGTAGACAGGGAAGAGACCCAGTACTTC. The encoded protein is CASRVDREETQYF.

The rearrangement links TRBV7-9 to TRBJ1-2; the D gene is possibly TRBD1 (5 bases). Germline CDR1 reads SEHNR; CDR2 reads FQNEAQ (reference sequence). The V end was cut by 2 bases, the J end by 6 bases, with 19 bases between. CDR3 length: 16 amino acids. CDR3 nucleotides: TGTGCCAGCAGCTTATCGGGCGGTCTGGGACGGAATGGCTACACCTTC. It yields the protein CASSLSGGLGRNGYTF.

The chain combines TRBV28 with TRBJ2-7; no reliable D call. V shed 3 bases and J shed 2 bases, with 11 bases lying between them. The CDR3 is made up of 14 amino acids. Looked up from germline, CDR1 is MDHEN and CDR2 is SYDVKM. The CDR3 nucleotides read TGTGCCAGCAGTTTGAAGGTCCCACCCTACGAGCAGTACTTC. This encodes CASSLKVPPYEQYF.